Listed below are T cell receptor beta chains from one sample, sequenced in a study of quantifying T cell responses using KT2 cells. TCRdb recomputed calls from the UMI-ligation and nested PCR reads with MiXCR, one row per CDR3 protein. The sample comprises approximately 50,000 distinct CDR3 sequences, roughly 11% of which are singletons, and about 10% rests with the top ten. Input material: PBMCs spiked with cells of the T cell clone KT2. These receptors all stem from a human donor. Both conserved end residues are part of each CDR3. Fields, in order: V gene, clone size, J gene, D gene, CDR3 DNA, CDR3 protein. D genes are given only for firm matches. A row's size may be missing; if present it is once, few, many or a size class.

v_call: TRBV20-1; clone_size: .; j_call: TRBJ2-3; d_call: TRBD1; cdr3_nt: TGCAGTGCCGCGAGGGACAGATCCACAGATACGCAGTATTTT; cdr3_aa: CSAARDRSTDTQYF
v_call: TRBV6-6; clone_size: few; j_call: TRBJ1-1; d_call: .; cdr3_nt: TGTGCCAGCAGACCCCCGTTAGGGGGGATGAACACTGAAGCTTTCTTT; cdr3_aa: CASRPPLGGMNTEAFF
v_call: TRBV20-1; clone_size: .; j_call: TRBJ2-5; d_call: .; cdr3_nt: TGCAGTGCTAGAGGGTCTAGCGCTCAAGAGACCCAGTACTTC; cdr3_aa: CSARGSSAQETQYF
v_call: TRBV7-2; clone_size: .; j_call: TRBJ1-2; d_call: .; cdr3_nt: TGTGCCAGCAGCGCGTTCTATGGCTACACCTTC; cdr3_aa: CASSAFYGYTF
v_call: TRBV5-5; clone_size: many; j_call: TRBJ2-1; d_call: .; cdr3_nt: TGTGCCAGCAGCTCGTCTGGGTACAATGAGCAGTTCTTC; cdr3_aa: CASSSSGYNEQFF
v_call: TRBV29-1; clone_size: .; j_call: TRBJ1-2; d_call: .; cdr3_nt: TGCAGCGTTGAGGGAAGATATGGCTACACCTTC; cdr3_aa: CSVEGRYGYTF
v_call: TRBV5-1; clone_size: .; j_call: TRBJ1-6; d_call: TRBD1; cdr3_nt: TGCGCCAGCAGCTGGGAAGGACAGGGGGGTAATTCACCCCTCCACTTT; cdr3_aa: CASSWEGQGGNSPLHF
v_call: TRBV4-2; clone_size: .; j_call: TRBJ2-7; d_call: .; cdr3_nt: TGTGCCAGCAGCCGGGGATCTCCGTACGAGCAGTACTTC; cdr3_aa: CASSRGSPYEQYF
v_call: TRBV3-1; clone_size: .; j_call: TRBJ1-3; d_call: .; cdr3_nt: TGTGCCAGCAGCCAACCCGGGACGTTTAGCTCTGGAAACACCATATATTTT; cdr3_aa: CASSQPGTFSSGNTIYF
v_call: TRBV10-3; clone_size: .; j_call: TRBJ2-3; d_call: TRBD2; cdr3_nt: TGTGCCATCAGTCGGACTAGCGGGGACGCCTCTAGCACAGATACGCAGTATTTT; cdr3_aa: CAISRTSGDASSTDTQYF
v_call: TRBV18; clone_size: many; j_call: TRBJ1-1; d_call: .; cdr3_nt: TGTGCCAGCTCACCAGAATTCGATCGGGAATCAATGAACACTGAAGCTTTCTTT; cdr3_aa: CASSPEFDRESMNTEAFF
v_call: TRBV15; clone_size: .; j_call: TRBJ2-1; d_call: TRBD1; cdr3_nt: TGTGCCACCAGCATCCCAAAGGGGGCGGACAATGAGCAGTTCTTC; cdr3_aa: CATSIPKGADNEQFF
v_call: TRBV5-8; clone_size: .; j_call: TRBJ1-5; d_call: TRBD1; cdr3_nt: TGTGCCAGCGCCGGGACAGGGAATTGGCTGCCCCAGCATTTT; cdr3_aa: CASAGTGNWLPQHF
v_call: TRBV20-1; clone_size: .; j_call: TRBJ2-7; d_call: TRBD2; cdr3_nt: TGCAGTGCTAGTACACCCGGGAGGTCCTACGAGCAGTACTTC; cdr3_aa: CSASTPGRSYEQYF
v_call: TRBV19; clone_size: few; j_call: TRBJ2-7; d_call: .; cdr3_nt: TGTGCCAGTAGAAGGACACGGACAGACGAGCAGTACTTC; cdr3_aa: CASRRTRTDEQYF
v_call: TRBV18; clone_size: .; j_call: TRBJ1-2; d_call: TRBD1; cdr3_nt: TGTGCCAGCTCACCATACGGTCAGGGGGCTGGTGGCTACACCTTC; cdr3_aa: CASSPYGQGAGGYTF
v_call: TRBV3-1; clone_size: .; j_call: TRBJ1-1; d_call: TRBD1; cdr3_nt: TGTGCCAGCAGCCCTGGACAGGGAGCTTTCTTT; cdr3_aa: CASSPGQGAFF
v_call: TRBV6-4; clone_size: many; j_call: TRBJ2-2; d_call: TRBD2; cdr3_nt: TGTGCCAGCAGTGACGGGACTAGCACCGGGGAGCTGTTTTTT; cdr3_aa: CASSDGTSTGELFF
v_call: TRBV12-3/TRBV12-4; clone_size: .; j_call: TRBJ1-1; d_call: .; cdr3_nt: TGTGCCAGCAGAAGGGTGTTGGTCACTGAAGCTTTCTTT; cdr3_aa: CASRRVLVTEAFF
v_call: TRBV13; clone_size: once; j_call: TRBJ2-3; d_call: .; cdr3_nt: TGTGCCAGCAGCGGCAGGGGCCGCACAGATACGCAGTATTTT; cdr3_aa: CASSGRGRTDTQYF
v_call: TRBV10-3; clone_size: many; j_call: TRBJ2-1; d_call: .; cdr3_nt: TGTGCCATCAGTGTTGGTCAGCTTAGTTACAATGAGCAGTTCTTC; cdr3_aa: CAISVGQLSYNEQFF
v_call: TRBV7-2; clone_size: many; j_call: TRBJ2-1; d_call: TRBD2; cdr3_nt: TGTGCCAGCAGCCTGTCGGGACTAGCGAGAGCCTACAATGAGCAGTTCTTC; cdr3_aa: CASSLSGLARAYNEQFF